This is a list of T cell receptor beta chains from one sample in a study of blood T cells in healthy people across ages. TCRdb itself ran the 5' RACE reads through MiXCR, one entry per CDR3 protein. Among approximately 800,000 distinct CDR3 sequences, 20% to 30% were seen once, and the ten largest hold under 4.5%. This sample also appeared in a second study, on T cells of mothers and their children.

The sequencing sample was made of blood. The receptor set was obtained from a boy between 10 and 17 years old in good health. The CDR3 runs from the conserved cysteine through the conserved F or W. D genes are given only for firm matches. Not every row has a clone size; where given, it reads once, few, many or a size class.

TRBD1 | TRBJ2-7 | . | TRBV6-2/TRBV6-3 | CASSRRTGGDEQYF | TGTGCCAGCAGTCGGCGGACAGGGGGTGACGAGCAGTACTTC
. | TRBJ2-7 | . | TRBV7-9 | CASRTQLSYEQYF | TGTGCCAGCAGAACCCAGCTATCCTACGAGCAGTACTTC
TRBD1 | TRBJ2-5 | few | TRBV6-1 | CASSYRGRWETQYF | TGTGCCAGCAGCTACAGGGGGCGGTGGGAGACCCAGTACTTC
. | TRBJ1-2 | . | TRBV5-5 | CASSLVQGPGVHGYTF | TGTGCCAGCAGCTTGGTTCAGGGACCGGGAGTTCATGGCTACACCTTC
TRBD1 | TRBJ2-7 | . | TRBV11-2 | CASSLVKGATYEQYF | TGTGCCAGCAGCTTAGTTAAGGGGGCCACCTACGAGCAGTACTTC
. | TRBJ2-3 | once | TRBV25-1 | CASSELGVGARTDTQYF | TGTGCCAGCAGTGAATTAGGAGTGGGGGCGAGGACAGATACGCAGTATTTT
. | TRBJ1-5 | few | TRBV7-2 | CASSLGFSQPQHF | TGTGCCAGCAGCTTAGGTTTCTCTCAGCCCCAGCATTTT
. | TRBJ2-2 | many | TRBV12-3/TRBV12-4 | CASSLYTGHGELFF | TGTGCCAGCAGTTTATACACAGGTCACGGGGAGCTGTTTTTT
. | TRBJ2-1 | few | TRBV4-1 | CASSRPGAEQFF | TGCGCCAGCAGCCGCCCCGGGGCTGAGCAGTTCTTC
. | TRBJ1-5 | . | TRBV27 | CASSSFEDQPQHF | TGTGCCAGCAGTTCTTTCGAGGATCAGCCCCAGCATTTT
. | TRBJ1-1 | few | TRBV7-9 | CASSSLGQGYTEAFF | TGTGCCAGCAGCTCGCTGGGACAAGGGTACACTGAAGCTTTCTTT
. | TRBJ2-7 | few | TRBV7-9 | CASSPPDRDSTYEQYF | TGTGCCAGCAGCCCCCCCGACAGGGACTCTACCTACGAGCAGTACTTC
. | TRBJ2-4 | . | TRBV4-1 | CASSQDQGSENIQYF | TGCGCCAGCAGCCAAGACCAGGGGTCAGAAAACATTCAGTACTTC
TRBD1 | TRBJ2-1 | . | TRBV28 | CASSFNRGKYEQFF | TGTGCCAGCAGTTTCAACAGGGGGAAATATGAGCAGTTCTTC
. | TRBJ2-7 | few | TRBV27 | CASSLSPRTWSSYEQYF | TGTGCCAGCAGTTTATCCCCTAGGACATGGAGCTCCTACGAGCAGTACTTC
. | TRBJ2-4 | . | TRBV7-2 | CASSFLRDESQYF | TGTGCCAGCAGCTTTCTCCGGGACGAATCCCAGTACTTC
TRBD1 | TRBJ2-7 | . | TRBV15 | CATSPGTGDEQYF | TGTGCCACCAGTCCCGGGACAGGCGACGAGCAGTACTTC
TRBD1 | TRBJ2-7 | few | TRBV12-3/TRBV12-4 | CASSTNRGEQYF | TGTGCCAGCAGTACGAACAGGGGCGAGCAGTACTTC
. | TRBJ1-1 | few | TRBV7-2 | CASSSRTMNTEAFF | TGTGCCAGCAGCTCAAGGACAATGAACACTGAAGCTTTCTTT
. | TRBJ1-1 | few | TRBV3-1 | CASSQVGGGTEAFF | TGTGCCAGCAGCCAAGTTGGGGGGGGGACTGAAGCTTTCTTT
. | TRBJ2-3 | . | TRBV29-1 | CSVAEISSTDTQYF | TGCAGCGTTGCGGAGATATCTAGCACAGATACGCAGTATTTT
TRBD1 | TRBJ2-7 | . | TRBV6-2/TRBV6-3 | CASSLPGTALVEQYF | TGTGCCAGCAGTCTCCCCGGGACAGCCCTCGTTGAGCAGTACTTC
. | TRBJ1-2 | few | TRBV20-1 | CSATHRGPTYGYTF | TGCAGTGCTACCCACCGGGGTCCAACGTATGGCTACACCTTC
. | TRBJ1-4 | . | TRBV2 | CASSDPDAIPANEKLFF | TGTGCCAGCAGTGACCCCGACGCCATCCCGGCTAATGAAAAACTGTTTTTT
. | TRBJ2-7 | few | TRBV14 | CASSQLGAGPYEQYF | TGTGCCAGCAGCCAATTAGGAGCAGGGCCATACGAGCAGTACTTC
TRBD2 | TRBJ2-7 | . | TRBV15 | CATSRVGASGSYEQYF | TGTGCCACCAGCAGAGTGGGGGCTAGCGGGAGTTACGAGCAGTACTTC
. | TRBJ2-5 | . | TRBV18 | CASSPVGSSQETQYF | TGTGCCAGCTCACCAGTGGGGAGCAGCCAAGAGACCCAGTACTTC
. | TRBJ1-2 | . | TRBV29-1 | CSVEESGPNYGYTF | TGCAGCGTTGAAGAGTCAGGGCCAAACTATGGCTACACCTTC
. | TRBJ2-7 | . | TRBV20-1 | CSARPTRVYEQYF | TGCAGTGCTAGACCTACTAGAGTCTACGAGCAGTACTTC
TRBD2 | TRBJ2-1 | . | TRBV18 | CASSPGLARSYNEQFF | TGTGCCAGCTCACCAGGACTAGCGAGATCCTACAATGAGCAGTTCTTC
. | TRBJ2-6 | . | TRBV18 | CASSPPTGSGANVLTF | TGTGCCAGCTCACCACCGACCGGATCTGGGGCCAACGTCCTGACTTTC
. | TRBJ2-3 | . | TRBV20-1 | CSARDRRFTDTQYF | TGCAGTGCTAGAGATAGGCGGTTCACAGATACGCAGTATTTT
. | TRBJ2-5 | . | TRBV28 | CASRVSAGQETQYF | TGTGCCAGCAGAGTTTCGGCAGGTCAAGAGACCCAGTACTTC
. | TRBJ1-4 | . | TRBV2 | CASSDRTQGGKLFF | TGTGCCAGCAGTGATCGAACCCAAGGCGGAAAACTGTTTTTT
. | TRBJ2-1 | few | TRBV4-3 | CASSQGRAYSYNEQFF | TGCGCCAGCAGCCAAGGCAGGGCCTACTCCTACAATGAGCAGTTCTTC
TRBD1 | TRBJ1-2 | few | TRBV6-2/TRBV6-3 | CASTEVLGQGNYGYTF | TGTGCCAGCACCGAGGTTCTGGGACAGGGGAACTATGGCTACACCTTC
. | TRBJ1-5 | many | TRBV7-2 | CASSRDTNQPQHF | TGTGCCAGCAGCCGCGACACAAATCAGCCCCAGCATTTT